The 23 T cell receptor beta chains in this list originate from one sample, sequenced in a study of blood T cell repertoires in COVID-19. TCRdb keeps only in-frame clones here, not all; method: immunoSEQ multiplex PCR. The sample has more than 200,000 clones, around nine tenths seen once. The sample comprised peripheral blood. These receptors all stem from a woman aged 55 to 70 with acute or convalescent COVID-19.

This sequence joins TRBV7-2 and TRBJ2-4; TRBD2 aligns across 11 bases. This CDR3 contains 14 residues. Trimming cost V 5 bases and J 9 bases; bases outside gene matches: 6. Germline CDR1 is SGHTA and CDR2 is FQGNSA. CDR3 sequence (DNA): TGTGCCAGCAGCAATGGACTAGCGGGTGGCATTCAGTACTTC. This codes for CASSNGLAGGIQYF. The full variable domain, completed using reference TRBV7-2 and TRBJ2-4, is GAGVSQSPSNKVTEKGKDVELRCDPISGHTALYWYRQSLGQGLEFLIYFQGNSAPDKSGLPSDRFSAERTGGSVSTLTIQRTQQEDSAVYLCASSNGLAGGIQYFGAGTRLSVL.

The chain carries TRBV19 and TRBJ1-6; TRBD1 matches at 7 bases. The CDR3 covers 15 residues. Germline assignment: CDR1 LNHDA and CDR2 SQIVND (reference sequence). Unmatched junction bases numbered 6, after V lost 5 bases and J lost 5 bases. The CDR3, as DNA: TGTGCCAGTAGTCCTCGGGACAGTGATAATTCACCCCTCCACTTT. Its translation is CASSPRDSDNSPLHF.

The J gene is TRBJ2-2, the V gene TRBV5-1, with 9 bases fitting TRBD1. The CDR3 loop spans 16 amino acids. Trimming cost V 4 bases and J 0 bases; bases outside gene matches: 4. Germline values: CDR1 SGHRS, CDR2 YFSETQ. The CDR3 DNA is TGCGCCAGCAGCAGTGGACAGGGGCCGAACACCGGGGAGCTGTTTTTT. Its protein product is CASSSGQGPNTGELFF.

The rearrangement joins TRBV28 to TRBJ2-6; D is undetermined. This CDR3 spans 14 amino acids. Germline lookup yields CDR1 MDHEN and CDR2 SYDVKM. V was pared by 8 bases and J by 0 bases, with 8 bases between. The CDR3 spells CASLQVSGANVLTF. In DNA, the CDR3 is TGTGCCAGCTTACAAGTCTCTGGGGCCAACGTCCTGACTTTC. The full variable domain, completed using reference TRBV28 and TRBJ2-6, is DVKVTQSSRYLVKRTGEKVFLECVQDMDHENMFWYRQDPGLGLRLIYFSYDVKMKEKGDIPEGYSVSREKKERFSLILESASTNQTSMYLCASLQVSGANVLTFGAGSRLTVL.

This clone has a handful of counts. J is TRBJ1-2 and V is TRBV6-5; TRBD1 aligns across 7 bases. In germline, CDR1 is MNHEY, CDR2 SVGAGI. The CDR3 is 13 amino acids. J was trimmed by 7 bases and V by 7 bases; bases with no gene match: 9. The CDR3 spells CASMDRWMAGYTF. The CDR3 nucleotides are TGTGCCAGCATGGACAGGTGGATGGCTGGCTACACCTTC.

The genes are TRBV6-2 or TRBV6-3 and TRBJ2-5, with a weak D call TRBD2 (5 bases). Germline V CDR1 and CDR2: MNHEY, SVGEGT. V was cut by 2 bases and J by 5 bases, with 12 bases left in between. This CDR3 has 14 amino acids. Here the CDR3 reads CASSYARLAETQYF. The CDR3 coding sequence is TGTGCCAGCAGTTACGCTCGGCTAGCCGAGACCCAGTACTTC.

The J gene is TRBJ2-3, the V gene TRBV27; the match to TRBD2 covers 7 bases. The V gene end was trimmed by 7 bases and the J gene end by 1 base; junction bases not matched to a gene: 8. Germline V gives CDR1 MNHEY, CDR2 SMNVEV (reference sequence). The CDR3 contains 15 residues. CDR3 nucleotide sequence: TGTGCCAGCACTCCCCTAAGCGGGGGCACAGATACGCAGTATTTT. Amino acids: CASTPLSGGTDTQYF.

This chain uses TRBV11-2 with TRBJ2-1; the D gene is possibly TRBD2 (6 bases). Germline-derived CDR1 and CDR2 are SGHAT and FQNNGV. The CDR3 is 16 amino acids. Deletions cut 5 bases from V and 9 bases from J, with 23 bases between. Written as DNA, the CDR3 is TGTGCCAGCAGCCCCACCGGGACTCTTACGGCGGGTGAGCAGTTCTTC. It translates to CASSPTGTLTAGEQFF. Full variable domain (remainder filled in from reference TRBV11-2 and TRBJ2-1): EAGVAQSPRYKIIEKRQSVAFWCNPISGHATLYWYQQILGQGPKLLIQFQNNGVVDDSQLPKDRFSAERLKGVDSTLKIQPAKLEDSAVYLCASSPTGTLTAGEQFFGPGTRLTVL.

This sequence joins TRBV7-2 and TRBJ1-3, with a tentative D call TRBD1 (6 bases). The CDR3 is 15 amino acids. The ends were cut back, 7 bases at V and 0 bases at J, with 13 bases in the middle. The V gene's germline CDR1 is SGHTA and CDR2 FQGNSA. CDR3 nucleotide sequence: TGTGCCAGCACCCGGGACATAAGCTCTGGAAACACCATATATTTT. The encoded protein is CASTRDISSGNTIYF.

The gene calls are TRBV12-3 or TRBV12-4 and TRBJ1-4, with D maybe TRBD1 (6 bases). V lost 5 bases, J lost 4 bases, and 8 bases lay in between. This CDR3 is built from 13 residues. CDR3 region: CASSGQLNEKLFF. The CDR3 coding sequence is TGTGCCAGCAGTGGACAGCTTAATGAAAAACTGTTTTTT.

The chain carries TRBV20-1 and TRBJ2-3, with D unclear. Germline V gene data show CDR1 as DFQATT and CDR2 as SNEGSKA (reference sequence). The CDR3 spans 10 residues. V was shortened by 8 bases and J by 6 bases, with 9 bases between the two germline ends. CDR3 DNA sequence: TGCAGTACCCGGCGGGATACGCAGTATTTT. Translated: CSTRRDTQYF.

The chain recombines TRBV7-3 with TRBJ1-6; TRBD1 is a possible D gene (6 bases). The CDR3 covers 17 residues. The V gene's germline CDR1 is SGHTA and CDR2 FQGTGA. The ends were cut back, 3 bases at V and 3 bases at J, with 15 bases in the middle. The CDR3 spells CASSFSTGTDYNSPLHF. CDR3 DNA sequence: TGTGCCAGCAGCTTCTCGACAGGAACAGACTATAATTCACCCCTCCACTTT.

This rearrangement joins TRBV7-9 to TRBJ2-3; D gene unclear. CDR1 is SEHNR and CDR2 is FQNEAQ in the germline V gene (reference sequence). V was clipped by 0 bases and J by 0 bases, with 7 bases between them. This CDR3 is 15 amino acids long. The CDR3 DNA is TGTGCCAGCAGCTTAGCCAGCGTCAGCACAGATACGCAGTATTTT. It encodes CASSLASVSTDTQYF. The full variable domain, with the rest looked up from reference TRBV7-9 and TRBJ2-3, is DTGVSQNPRHKITKRGQNVTFRCDPISEHNRLYWYRQTLGQGPEFLTYFQNEAQLEKSRLLSDRFSAERPKGSFSTLEIQRTEQGDSAMYLCASSLASVSTDTQYFGPGTRLTVL.

The J gene is TRBJ2-1, the V gene TRBV11-2; D not certain. V lost 8 bases to trimming and J lost 10 bases, with 21 bases between them. CDR1 is SGHAT, CDR2 FQNNGV, per germline. The CDR3 length is 14 residues. CDR3 nucleotide sequence: TGTGCCAGCCTCTTTACCCCCGGCCAACAGGAGCAGTTCTTC. Translating it yields CASLFTPGQQEQFF.

A few counts support this clone. The chain joins TRBV5-1 to TRBJ1-6; D is possibly TRBD1 (6 bases). CDR1 and CDR2 (germline): SGHRS, YFSETQ. Between the trimmed V and J ends, which lost 0 bases and 10 bases, there was a span of 17 bases. This CDR3 contains 16 residues. CDR3 in amino acids: CASSLAMGGHGSPLHF. The CDR3 nucleotides are TGCGCCAGCAGCTTGGCCATGGGGGGGCACGGGTCACCCCTCCACTTT.

V usage is TRBV6-1 and J usage is TRBJ1-6; 8 bases line up with TRBD1. Looked up from germline, CDR1 is MNHNS and CDR2 is SASEGT. CDR3 length equals 15 residues. V gave up 3 bases and J gave up 7 bases; unmatched junction bases: 5. CDR3 protein: CASSDRDRQNSPLHF. The CDR3 DNA is TGTGCCAGCAGTGACCGGGACAGGCAAAATTCACCCCTCCACTTT.

The chain employs TRBV19 and TRBJ1-2, with 7 bases identical to TRBD1. Germline V CDR1 and CDR2: LNHDA, SQIVND (reference sequence). There are 14 residues in the CDR3. The V and J ends lost 5 bases and 5 bases, in that order; junction bases with no gene match: 8. For the CDR3, the DNA is TGTGCCAGTAGTGCCCAGGGGGTTGGGTATGGCTACACCTTC. It encodes CASSAQGVGYGYTF.

Only one count was recorded for this clone. This chain links TRBV6-2 or TRBV6-3 with TRBJ2-1; D not certain. Trimming took 2 bases from V and 3 from J, leaving 14 bases between them. The CDR3 has 16 amino acids. Germline CDR1 is MNHEY and CDR2 is SVGEGT. In DNA, the CDR3 is TGTGCCAGCAGTTACCCCCGAGCCACGGGCTACAATGAGCAGTTCTTC. Translating gives CASSYPRATGYNEQFF.

In its sample, this clone was seen once. The rearrangement joins TRBV2 to TRBJ2-3; perhaps TRBD2 as D (6 bases). Germline V lookup: CDR1 SNHLY, CDR2 FYNNEI. This CDR3 has 14 residues. Trimming removed 8 bases at V and 0 bases at J, with 12 bases between. The CDR3 bases are TGTGCCAGCGGAGGGAGCGGAAGCACAGATACGCAGTATTTT. This encodes CASGGSGSTDTQYF.

This clone has just one count. This chain links TRBV27 with TRBJ1-2, with 8 bases aligning to TRBD1. The CDR3 loop spans 14 amino acids. Germline V gene lookup returns CDR1 MNHEY and CDR2 SMNVEV (reference sequence). V shed 7 bases, J shed 0 bases, and the junction held 4 bases outside the gene matches. Here the CDR3 DNA reads TGTGCCAGCACTCCAGGGGGCTCTAACTATGGCTACACCTTC. It encodes CASTPGGSNYGYTF.

The chain uses TRBV7-2 and TRBJ2-7, with 14 bases that match TRBD2. CDR3 length: 19 residues. In germline, CDR1 is SGHTA, CDR2 FQGNSA. V lost 3 bases and J lost 0; bases outside the gene matches: 10. Written as DNA, the CDR3 is TGTGCCAGCAGCTTGGGGACTAGCGGGAGACCCCTAAGCTCCTACGAGCAGTACTTC. It specifies CASSLGTSGRPLSSYEQYF.

This sequence joins TRBV27 and TRBJ2-6; TRBD1 is a possible D gene (5 bases). V dropped 1 base and J dropped 0 bases, with 25 bases sitting between them. CDR3 length: 22 amino acids. Germline V gene data show CDR1 as MNHEY and CDR2 as SMNVEV (reference sequence). The CDR3 region is CASSLFSGGNRFLSSGANVLTF. The DNA of the CDR3 is TGTGCCAGCAGTTTATTCTCGGGCGGAAACAGGTTTCTTAGCTCTGGGGCCAACGTCCTGACTTTC.

V usage is TRBV5-4 and J usage is TRBJ1-1; D perhaps matches TRBD1 (6 bases). There are 15 residues in the CDR3. V lost 5 bases and J lost 2, with 16 bases in between. Germline CDR1 reads SGHNT; CDR2 reads YYREEE (reference sequence). The CDR3 DNA follows: TGTGCCAGCAGTCCCAGGACAGATTTAAACACTGAAGCTTTCTTT. Translated: CASSPRTDLNTEAFF.